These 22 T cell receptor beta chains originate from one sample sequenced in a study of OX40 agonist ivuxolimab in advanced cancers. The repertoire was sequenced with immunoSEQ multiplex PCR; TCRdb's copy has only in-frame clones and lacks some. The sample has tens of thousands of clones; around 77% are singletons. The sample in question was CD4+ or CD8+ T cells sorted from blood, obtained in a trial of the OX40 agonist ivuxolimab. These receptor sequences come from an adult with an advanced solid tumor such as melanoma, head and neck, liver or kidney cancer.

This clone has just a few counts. The CDR3 here is CASSLPFAGTGELFF. CDR3 in DNA: TGTGCCAGCAGTTTGCCCTTCGCCGGGACCGGGGAGCTGTTTTTT. The rearrangement links TRBV28 to TRBJ2-2, with D hard to call. Germline CDR1 MDHEN, CDR2 SYDVKM. The V end lost 3 bases, the J end lost 5 bases, and 13 bases lay between the germline ends. The CDR3 runs to 15 residues.

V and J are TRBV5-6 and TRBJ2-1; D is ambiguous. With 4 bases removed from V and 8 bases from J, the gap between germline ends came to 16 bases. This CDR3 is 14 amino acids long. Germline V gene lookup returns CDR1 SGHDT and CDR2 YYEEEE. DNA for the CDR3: TGTGCCAGCAGCCCGCCCGATTTTTGGGATGAGCAGTTCTTC. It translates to CASSPPDFWDEQFF.

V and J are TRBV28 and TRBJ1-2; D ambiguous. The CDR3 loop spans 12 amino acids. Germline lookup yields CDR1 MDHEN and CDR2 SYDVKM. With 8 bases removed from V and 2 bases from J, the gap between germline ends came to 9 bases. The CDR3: CASWGFNYGYTF. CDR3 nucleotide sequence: TGTGCCAGCTGGGGTTTCAACTATGGCTACACCTTC.

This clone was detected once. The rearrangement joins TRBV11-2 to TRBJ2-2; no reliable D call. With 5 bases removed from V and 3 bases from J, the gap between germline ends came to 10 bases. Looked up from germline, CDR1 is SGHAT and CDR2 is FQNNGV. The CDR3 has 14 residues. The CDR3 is CASSPLVDTGELFF. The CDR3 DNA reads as TGTGCCAGCAGCCCCCTGGTGGACACCGGGGAGCTGTTTTTT.

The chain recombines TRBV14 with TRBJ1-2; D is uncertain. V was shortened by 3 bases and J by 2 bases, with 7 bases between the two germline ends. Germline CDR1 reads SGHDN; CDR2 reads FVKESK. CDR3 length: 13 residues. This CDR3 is CASSQRSNYGYTF. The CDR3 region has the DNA TGTGCCAGCAGCCAGCGTTCAAACTATGGCTACACCTTC.

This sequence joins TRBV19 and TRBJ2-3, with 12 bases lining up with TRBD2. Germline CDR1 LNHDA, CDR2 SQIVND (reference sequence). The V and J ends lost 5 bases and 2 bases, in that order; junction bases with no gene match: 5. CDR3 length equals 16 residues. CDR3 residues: CASSDGLAGLTDTQYF. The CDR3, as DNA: TGTGCCAGTAGTGATGGACTAGCGGGACTCACAGATACGCAGTATTTT.

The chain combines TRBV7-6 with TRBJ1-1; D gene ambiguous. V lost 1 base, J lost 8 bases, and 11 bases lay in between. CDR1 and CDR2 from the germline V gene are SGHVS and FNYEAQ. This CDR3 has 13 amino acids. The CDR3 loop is CASSLGPAVEAFF. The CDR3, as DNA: TGTGCCAGCAGCTTAGGTCCGGCAGTAGAAGCTTTCTTT.

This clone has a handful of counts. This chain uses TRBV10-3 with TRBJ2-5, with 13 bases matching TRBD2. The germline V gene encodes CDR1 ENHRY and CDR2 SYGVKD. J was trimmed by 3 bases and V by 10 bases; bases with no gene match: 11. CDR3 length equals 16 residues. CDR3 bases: TGTGCCACAGCAACCAGGACTAGCGGGAGAAAAGAGACCCAGTACTTC. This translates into CATATRTSGRKETQYF.

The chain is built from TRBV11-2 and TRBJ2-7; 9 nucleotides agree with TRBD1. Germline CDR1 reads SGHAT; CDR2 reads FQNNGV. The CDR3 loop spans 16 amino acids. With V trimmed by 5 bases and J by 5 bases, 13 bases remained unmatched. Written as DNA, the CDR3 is TGTGCCAGCAGCAGCAGACCGGGACAGGGAGTCCACGAGCAGTACTTC. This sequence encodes CASSSRPGQGVHEQYF.

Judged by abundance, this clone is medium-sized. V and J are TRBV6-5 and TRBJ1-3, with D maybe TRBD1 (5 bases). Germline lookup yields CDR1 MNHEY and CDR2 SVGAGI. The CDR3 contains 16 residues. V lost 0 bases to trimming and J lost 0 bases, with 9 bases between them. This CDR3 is CASSYSGRASGNTIYF. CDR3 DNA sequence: TGTGCCAGCAGTTACTCGGGCAGGGCCTCTGGAAACACCATATATTTT.

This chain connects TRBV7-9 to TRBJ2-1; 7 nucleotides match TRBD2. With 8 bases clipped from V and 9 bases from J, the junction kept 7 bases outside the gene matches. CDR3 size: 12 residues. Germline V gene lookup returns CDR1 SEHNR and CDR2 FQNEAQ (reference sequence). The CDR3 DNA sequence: TGTGCCAGCGGGAGGGGCCAGGGTGAGCAGTTCTTC. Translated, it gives CASGRGQGEQFF. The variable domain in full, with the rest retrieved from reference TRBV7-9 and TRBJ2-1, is DTGVSQNPRHKITKRGQNVTFRCDPISEHNRLYWYRQTLGQGPEFLTYFQNEAQLEKSRLLSDRFSAERPKGSFSTLEIQRTEQGDSAMYLCASGRGQGEQFFGPGTRLTVL.

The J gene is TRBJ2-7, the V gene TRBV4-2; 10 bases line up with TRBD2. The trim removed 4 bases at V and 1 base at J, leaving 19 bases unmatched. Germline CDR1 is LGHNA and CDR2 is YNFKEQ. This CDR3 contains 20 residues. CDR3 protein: CASSPRGVVPSGSSSYEQYF. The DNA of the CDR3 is TGTGCCAGCAGCCCCCGCGGGGTGGTTCCTAGCGGGAGCTCATCCTACGAGCAGTACTTC.

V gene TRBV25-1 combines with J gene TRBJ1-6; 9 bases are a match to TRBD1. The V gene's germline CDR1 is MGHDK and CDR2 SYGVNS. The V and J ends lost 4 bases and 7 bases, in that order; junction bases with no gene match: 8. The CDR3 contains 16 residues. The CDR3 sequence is CASSGTGGAGNSPLHF. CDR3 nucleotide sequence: TGTGCCAGCAGTGGCACAGGGGGCGCAGGAAATTCACCCCTCCACTTT.

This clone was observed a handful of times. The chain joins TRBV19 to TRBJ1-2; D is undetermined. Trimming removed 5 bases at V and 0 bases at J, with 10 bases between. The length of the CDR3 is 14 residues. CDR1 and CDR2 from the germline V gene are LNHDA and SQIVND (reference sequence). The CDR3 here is CASSDTGTNYGYTF. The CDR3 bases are TGTGCCAGTAGTGACACGGGAACTAACTATGGCTACACCTTC.

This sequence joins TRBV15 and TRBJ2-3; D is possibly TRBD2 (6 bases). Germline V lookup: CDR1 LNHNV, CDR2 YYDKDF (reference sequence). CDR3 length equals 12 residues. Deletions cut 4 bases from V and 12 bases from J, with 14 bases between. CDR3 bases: TGTGCCACCAGCATGGGACTCTCCTCACAGTATTTT. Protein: CATSMGLSSQYF.

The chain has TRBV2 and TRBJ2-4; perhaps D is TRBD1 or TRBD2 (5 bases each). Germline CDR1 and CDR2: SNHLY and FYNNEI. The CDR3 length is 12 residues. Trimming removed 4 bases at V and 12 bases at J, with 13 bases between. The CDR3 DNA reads TGTGCCAGCAGTGCATGGACGGGACCTCAGTACTTC. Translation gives CASSAWTGPQYF.

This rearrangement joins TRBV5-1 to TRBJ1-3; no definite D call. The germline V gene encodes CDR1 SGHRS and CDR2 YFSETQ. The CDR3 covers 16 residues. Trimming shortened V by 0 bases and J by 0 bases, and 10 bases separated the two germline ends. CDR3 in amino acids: CASSLGGSFSGNTIYF. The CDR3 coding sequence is TGCGCCAGCAGCTTGGGAGGCAGTTTCTCTGGAAACACCATATATTTT.

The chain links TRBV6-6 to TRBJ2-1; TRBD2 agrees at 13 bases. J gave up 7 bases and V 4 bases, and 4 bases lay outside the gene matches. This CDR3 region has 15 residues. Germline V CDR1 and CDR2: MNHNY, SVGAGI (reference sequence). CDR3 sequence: CASSWTSGRTNEQFF. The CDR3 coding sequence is TGTGCCAGCAGTTGGACTAGCGGGAGAACTAATGAGCAGTTCTTC.

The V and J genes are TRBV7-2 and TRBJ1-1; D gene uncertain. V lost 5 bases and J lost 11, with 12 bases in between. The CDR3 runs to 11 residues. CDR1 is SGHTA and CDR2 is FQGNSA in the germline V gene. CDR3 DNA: TGTGCCAGCAGCACTCCCCCCGGGGCTTTCTTT. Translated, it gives CASSTPPGAFF.

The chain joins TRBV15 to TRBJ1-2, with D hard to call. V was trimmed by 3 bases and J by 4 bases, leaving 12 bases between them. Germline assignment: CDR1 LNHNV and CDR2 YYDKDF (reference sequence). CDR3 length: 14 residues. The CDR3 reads CATSRTSRSYGYTF. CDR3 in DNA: TGTGCCACCAGCAGGACGTCAAGAAGCTATGGCTACACCTTC. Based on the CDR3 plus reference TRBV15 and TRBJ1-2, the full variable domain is DAMVIQNPRYQVTQFGKPVTLSCSQTLNHNVMYWYQQKSSQAPKLLFHYYDKDFNNEADTPDNFQSRRPNTSFCFLDIRSPGLGDTAMYLCATSRTSRSYGYTFGSGTRLTVV.

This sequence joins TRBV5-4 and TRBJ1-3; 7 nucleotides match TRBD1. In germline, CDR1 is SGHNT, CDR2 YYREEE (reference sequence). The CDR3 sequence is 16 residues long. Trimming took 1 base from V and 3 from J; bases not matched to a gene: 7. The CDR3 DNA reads TGTGCCAGCAGCTTGAATCAAAACAGGGGTGGAAACACCATATATTTT. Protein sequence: CASSLNQNRGGNTIYF.

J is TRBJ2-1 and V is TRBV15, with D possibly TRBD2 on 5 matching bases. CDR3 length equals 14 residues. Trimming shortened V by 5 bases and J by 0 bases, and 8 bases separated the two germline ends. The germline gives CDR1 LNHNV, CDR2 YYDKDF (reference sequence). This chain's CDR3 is CATSSRDSYNEQFF. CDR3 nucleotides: TGTGCCACCAGCTCACGGGACTCCTACAATGAGCAGTTCTTC.